This TCR beta chain was recorded in a study of blood T cell repertoires in COVID-19. As for the study in general: Acute-phase and convalescent COVID-19 samples originated in the United States, Italy and Spain. T cells, B-cell-depleted T cells, or PBMCs supplied cDNA or gDNA.

Trimming took 3 bases from V and 7 from J; bases not matched to a gene: 16. The germline gives CDR1 SGDLS, CDR2 YYNGEE. The CDR3 is 18 residues long. Authors' analysis steps: Using reference gene primer amplification, nucleated cell counts were estimated. Clones were read by immunoSEQ multiplex PCR, and TCRdb kept only the in-frame ones, dropping some. The V and J calls and the clone size are those of that table, but D and trimming were determined from the DNA. Here the sample spans over 85,000 clones, 75% to 90% being singletons. V gene TRBV9 combines with J gene TRBJ2-1; 10 nucleotides match TRBD2. The sequenced sample consisted of peripheral blood. The receptor was derived from a woman of 80 years or more with acute or convalescent COVID-19. CDR3 DNA: TGTGCCAGCAGCGCCACCCTCTATTGGACTAGCGGTCTTAATGAGCAGTTCTTC. The encoded protein is CASSATLYWTSGLNEQFF. The variable domain in full, with the rest retrieved from reference TRBV9 and TRBJ2-1, is DSGVTQTPKHLITATGQRVTLRCSPRSGDLSVYWYQQSLDQGLQFLIQYYNGEERAKGNILERFSAQQFPDLHSELNLSSLELGDSALYFCASSATLYWTSGLNEQFFGPGTRLTVL.